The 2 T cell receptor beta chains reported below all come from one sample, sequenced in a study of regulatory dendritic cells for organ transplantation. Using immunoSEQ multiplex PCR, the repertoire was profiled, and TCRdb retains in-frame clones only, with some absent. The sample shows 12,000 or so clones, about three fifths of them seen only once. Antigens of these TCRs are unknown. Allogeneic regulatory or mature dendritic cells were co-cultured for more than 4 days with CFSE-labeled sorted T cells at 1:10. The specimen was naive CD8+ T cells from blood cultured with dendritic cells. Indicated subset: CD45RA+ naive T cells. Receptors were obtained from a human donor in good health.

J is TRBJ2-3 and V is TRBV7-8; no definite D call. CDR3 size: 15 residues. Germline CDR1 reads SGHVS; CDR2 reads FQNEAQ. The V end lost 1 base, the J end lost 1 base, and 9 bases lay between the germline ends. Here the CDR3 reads CASSLVPSGTDTQYF. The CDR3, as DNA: TGTGCCAGCAGCTTAGTTCCCTCGGGCACAGATACGCAGTATTTT.

The CDR3 bases are TGTGCCAGTAGCCCAGCGGCAAAAGCAGATACGCAGTATTTT. Its translation: CASSPAAKADTQYF. This chain joins TRBV19 and TRBJ2-3, with D possibly TRBD2 on 5 matching bases. The CDR3 extends over 14 amino acids. V was trimmed by 6 bases and J by 4 bases, leaving 14 bases between them. Per the germline V gene, CDR1 is LNHDA and CDR2 is SQIVND (reference sequence).